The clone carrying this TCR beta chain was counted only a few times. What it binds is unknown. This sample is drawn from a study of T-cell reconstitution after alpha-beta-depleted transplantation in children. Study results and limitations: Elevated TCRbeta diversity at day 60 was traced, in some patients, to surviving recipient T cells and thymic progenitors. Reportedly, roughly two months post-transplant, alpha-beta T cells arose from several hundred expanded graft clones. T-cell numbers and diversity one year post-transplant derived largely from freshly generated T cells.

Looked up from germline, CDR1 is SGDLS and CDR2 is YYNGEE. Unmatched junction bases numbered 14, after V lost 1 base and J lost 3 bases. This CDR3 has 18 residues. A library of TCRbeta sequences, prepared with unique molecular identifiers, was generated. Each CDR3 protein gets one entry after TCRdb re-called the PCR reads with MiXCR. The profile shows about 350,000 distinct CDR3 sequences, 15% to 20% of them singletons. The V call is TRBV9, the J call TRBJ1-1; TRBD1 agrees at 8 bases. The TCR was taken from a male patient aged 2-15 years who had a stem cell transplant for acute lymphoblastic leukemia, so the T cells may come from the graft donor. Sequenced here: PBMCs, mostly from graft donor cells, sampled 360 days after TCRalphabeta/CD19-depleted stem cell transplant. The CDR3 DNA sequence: TGTGCCAGCAGCGTAAGCCGTACGTGGGGACAGGAGGACACTGAAGCTTTCTTT. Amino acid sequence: CASSVSRTWGQEDTEAFF.